Below, 30 T cell receptor beta chains from the same sample are listed, as sequenced in a study of T cell responses to AZD1222 COVID-19 vaccine. Measured with immunoSEQ multiplex PCR; TCRdb has only the in-frame clones, and not every one. The repertoire consists of about 110,000 clones, with 70% to 90% occurring once and the leading ten covering 15%. This material consisted of peripheral blood, taken 28 days after the second AZD1222 dose. The receptors were gathered from an adult who received the AZD1222 COVID-19 vaccine.

The chain combines TRBV27 with TRBJ1-6; 8 positions agree with TRBD1. In germline, CDR1 is MNHEY, CDR2 SMNVEV (reference sequence). The CDR3 length is 15 residues. Germline trimming cut 6 bases from V and 10 bases from J; bases unmatched to any gene: 11. The CDR3 here is CASSLTDRAGSPLHF. The CDR3, as DNA: TGTGCCAGCAGCCTTACGGACAGGGCCGGATCACCCCTCCACTTT.

The chain uses TRBV3-1 (or the pseudogene TRBV3-2) and TRBJ2-3; D is perhaps TRBD1 (5 bases). This CDR3 is 12 amino acids long. Germline CDR1 LGHDT, CDR2 YNNKEL (reference sequence). The germline V and J ends were trimmed by 4 bases and 7 bases, with 9 bases remaining between them. This CDR3 reads CASSLRANTQYF. CDR3 nucleotides: TGTGCCAGCAGCCTCAGGGCAAATACGCAGTATTTT.

CDR3 sequence: CAISSGSSYNEQFF. CDR3 sequence (DNA): TGTGCCATCAGTAGCGGGAGTTCCTACAATGAGCAGTTCTTC. This rearrangement joins TRBV10-3 to TRBJ2-1; 8 bases align to TRBD2. Trimming took 5 bases from V and 1 from J; bases not matched to a gene: 1. From germline, CDR1 is ENHRY and CDR2 SYGVKD. The CDR3 has 14 amino acids.

This chain joins TRBV9 and TRBJ1-1, with a weak D call TRBD1 (6 bases). V lost 0 bases and J 1 base, leaving 10 bases between the germline ends. The CDR3 contains 15 residues. The germline gives CDR1 SGDLS, CDR2 YYNGEE. The CDR3 spells CASSVEEGENTEAFF. In nucleotides, the CDR3 is TGTGCCAGCAGCGTAGAGGAGGGGGAGAACACTGAAGCTTTCTTT. Variable domain in full (rest from reference TRBV9 and TRBJ1-1): DSGVTQTPKHLITATGQRVTLRCSPRSGDLSVYWYQQSLDQGLQFLIQYYNGEERAKGNILERFSAQQFPDLHSELNLSSLELGDSALYFCASSVEEGENTEAFFGQGTRLTVV.

This sequence joins TRBV6-5 and TRBJ1-3; possible D gene TRBD1, 5 bases. This CDR3 region has 13 residues. In germline, CDR1 is MNHEY, CDR2 SVGAGI. V was pared by 10 bases and J by 0 bases, with 10 bases between. CDR3 residues: CAITGVSGNTIYF. In DNA form, the CDR3 reads TGTGCCATCACAGGCGTCTCTGGAAACACCATATATTTT.

J is TRBJ2-7 and V is TRBV11-2; a weak D match, TRBD1 (5 bases). This CDR3 has 14 residues. Germline V gene sequence: CDR1 SGHAT, CDR2 FQNNGV. V was clipped by 4 bases and J by 2 bases, with 12 bases between them. The CDR3 DNA sequence: TGTGCCAGCAGCTATACAGGAAGACCCTACGAGCAGTACTTC. Translation: CASSYTGRPYEQYF.

The rearrangement joins TRBV27 to TRBJ1-2, with unresolved D. Trimming took off 5 bases at V and 4 bases at J, with 20 bases between the two ends. CDR3 length equals 16 residues. CDR1 is MNHEY and CDR2 is SMNVEV in the germline V gene (reference sequence). Here the CDR3 reads CASSPRPPSGLYGYTF. Written as DNA, the CDR3 is TGTGCCAGCAGTCCCCGCCCTCCCTCGGGCCTCTATGGCTACACCTTC.

This clone was seen a few times. V usage is TRBV5-1 and J usage is TRBJ1-1; the D gene is possibly TRBD1 (6 bases). With 4 bases removed from V and 3 bases from J, the gap between germline ends came to 19 bases. CDR1 and CDR2 (germline): SGHRS, YFSETQ. The CDR3 loop spans 16 amino acids. CDR3 bases: TGCGCCAGCAGCGGAGGAAGCAGGGGAGGCGACACTGAAGCTTTCTTT. Its translation: CASSGGSRGGDTEAFF.

The chain links TRBV11-3 to TRBJ2-2; D might be TRBD1 (5 bases). Trimming left V 5 bases short and J 1 base short, with 8 bases between. Germline V lookup: CDR1 SGHNT, CDR2 YENEEA. The CDR3 loop spans 14 amino acids. The CDR3 here is CASSGQGNTGELFF. The CDR3 DNA reads TGTGCCAGCAGCGGGCAGGGGAACACCGGGGAGCTGTTTTTT.

This chain joins TRBV5-1 and TRBJ2-1; D may be TRBD2 (5 bases). Germline loops: CDR1 SGHRS, CDR2 YFSETQ. Trimming took 1 base from V and 9 from J, leaving 17 bases between them. This CDR3 region has 15 residues. The CDR3 DNA reads as TGCGCCAGCAGCTTGCTGGTAGCGCCCTCAACTGAGCAGTTCTTC. It encodes CASSLLVAPSTEQFF.

This sequence joins TRBV19 and TRBJ1-4; possibly TRBD1 for D (5 bases). This CDR3 has 14 amino acids. Germline V gene lookup returns CDR1 LNHDA and CDR2 SQIVND (reference sequence). The V end lost 2 bases, the J end lost 2 bases, and 6 bases lay between the germline ends. CDR3 sequence (DNA): TGTGCCAGTAGTATACAGGGTACTAATGAAAAACTGTTTTTT. Its protein is CASSIQGTNEKLFF.

This clone was detected a few times. V gene TRBV28 combines with J gene TRBJ1-2, with D possibly TRBD1 on 6 matching bases. Germline CDR1 is MDHEN and CDR2 is SYDVKM. V dropped 2 bases and J dropped 2 bases, with 12 bases sitting between them. This CDR3 comprises 15 residues. CDR3 sequence reads: CASSLGGRPNYGYTF. The CDR3 nucleotides are TGTGCCAGCAGTTTAGGGGGGCGCCCGAACTATGGCTACACCTTC.

This chain uses TRBV28 with TRBJ2-1; 9 bases match TRBD1. The trim removed 4 bases at V and 4 bases at J, leaving 5 bases unmatched. Germline values: CDR1 MDHEN, CDR2 SYDVKM. CDR3 size: 15 residues. The CDR3 region is CASSSNRGPYNEQFF. The CDR3, as DNA: TGTGCCAGCAGTTCCAACAGGGGGCCGTACAATGAGCAGTTCTTC.

This chain connects TRBV27 to TRBJ1-2; D is uncertain. V lost 4 bases, J lost 8 bases, and 8 bases lay in between. Germline lookup yields CDR1 MNHEY and CDR2 SMNVEV (reference sequence). There are 11 residues in the CDR3. CDR3 nucleotide sequence: TGTGCCAGCAGTTCGGGAAAAGGCTACACCTTC. This codes for CASSSGKGYTF.

This rearrangement joins TRBV7-9 to TRBJ1-2; perhaps TRBD1 as D (6 bases). The V end was cut by 1 base, the J end by 1 base, with 7 bases between. CDR3 size: 14 residues. Germline CDR1 is SEHNR and CDR2 is FQNEAQ (reference sequence). In DNA, the CDR3 is TGTGCCAGCAGCTTAGGGGACAATAACTATGGCTACACCTTC. This sequence encodes CASSLGDNNYGYTF.

This chain links TRBV28 with TRBJ2-1; D is possibly TRBD2 (6 bases). The CDR3 extends over 14 amino acids. Germline-derived CDR1 and CDR2 are MDHEN and SYDVKM. The V gene lost 7 bases and the J gene lost 4 bases, with 14 bases spanning the gap. CDR3 sequence: CASTRGSVYNEQFF. In DNA form, the CDR3 reads TGTGCCAGCACCCGGGGGTCCGTTTACAATGAGCAGTTCTTC.

This sequence joins TRBV23-1 and TRBJ1-2; D call uncertain. TRBV23-1 is designated an ORF whose function remains uncertain. Trimming stripped 0 bases from V and 7 bases from J, with 15 bases between. The CDR3 sequence is 15 residues long. The CDR3 nucleotides are TGCGCCAGCAGTCAATCGGCAGGATTAGATCCTGGCTACACCTTC. Translated: CASSQSAGLDPGYTF.

The rearrangement links TRBV11-2 to TRBJ2-7; D uncertain. From germline, CDR1 is SGHAT and CDR2 FQNNGV. The V end lost 2 bases, the J end lost 3 bases, and 14 bases lay between the germline ends. This CDR3 spans 15 amino acids. CDR3 sequence: CASSLYEDPFYEQYF. CDR3 bases: TGTGCCAGCAGCTTATACGAGGACCCCTTCTACGAGCAGTACTTC.

The rearrangement uses TRBV6-5 and TRBJ1-5, with D possibly matching TRBD1 (5 bases). V was clipped by 5 bases and J by 4 bases, with 12 bases between them. Germline V lookup: CDR1 MNHEY, CDR2 SVGAGI. This CDR3 spans 14 amino acids. This CDR3 is CASSLGRTNQPQHF. The CDR3 DNA reads as TGTGCCAGCAGTCTGGGACGGACTAATCAGCCCCAGCATTTT.

The chain has TRBV11-3 and TRBJ2-1; D is possibly TRBD1 (5 bases). The V gene lost 7 bases and the J gene lost 0 bases, with 10 bases spanning the gap. The CDR3 is 14 residues long. The germline CDR1 and CDR2 sequences are SGHNT and YENEEA. The CDR3 protein is CASIRGNSYNEQFF. The CDR3 DNA reads as TGTGCCAGCATAAGGGGAAACTCCTACAATGAGCAGTTCTTC. The full variable domain, its missing parts supplied by reference TRBV11-3 and TRBJ2-1, is EAGVVQSPRYKIIEKKQPVAFWCNPISGHNTLYWYLQNLGQGPELLIRYENEEAVDDSQLPKDRFSAERLKGVDSTLKIQPAELGDSAVYLCASIRGNSYNEQFFGPGTRLTVL.

This clone was seen a handful of times. The rearrangement links TRBV6-5 to TRBJ1-6; 10 bases match TRBD1. Germline lookup yields CDR1 MNHEY and CDR2 SVGAGI. This CDR3 is built from 15 residues. The trim removed 4 bases at V and 7 bases at J, leaving 4 bases unmatched. The DNA for the CDR3 is TGTGCCAGCAGTTTCTCGGGACAGGGGAATTCACCCCTCCACTTT. Amino acids: CASSFSGQGNSPLHF.

The chain is built from TRBV2 and TRBJ1-3; D gene unclear. The germline CDR1 and CDR2 sequences are SNHLY and FYNNEI. Between the trimmed V and J ends, which lost 7 bases and 0 bases, there was a span of 10 bases. This CDR3 has 14 residues. The CDR3 coding sequence is TGTGCCAGCACTACGGGAAACTCTGGAAACACCATATATTTT. This translates into CASTTGNSGNTIYF.

In this sample, this clone turned up a few times. CDR3 sequence reads: CASSAPQNLSEQYF. In DNA, the CDR3 is TGTGCCAGCAGCGCACCCCAAAACCTATCCGAGCAGTACTTC. The chain couples TRBV9 to TRBJ2-7, with D uncertain. The V gene lost 3 bases and the J gene lost 6 bases, with 16 bases spanning the gap. Germline V gene lookup returns CDR1 SGDLS and CDR2 YYNGEE. CDR3 length equals 14 residues.

Here the CDR3 reads CASSEWLTNNQPQHF. The CDR3 DNA follows: TGTGCCAGTAGTGAATGGCTCACAAACAATCAGCCCCAGCATTTT. The chain couples TRBV19 to TRBJ1-5, with unresolved D. This CDR3 has 15 amino acids. Germline assignment: CDR1 LNHDA and CDR2 SQIVND (reference sequence). V was shortened by 5 bases and J by 3 bases, with 14 bases between the two germline ends.

This sequence joins TRBV5-1 and TRBJ1-3; D gene unclear. CDR3 length equals 13 residues. The V gene's germline CDR1 is SGHRS and CDR2 YFSETQ. The germline V and J ends were trimmed by 3 bases and 8 bases, with 12 bases remaining between them. The DNA for the CDR3 is TGCGCCAGCAGCTCCGCGGTGGAGGACACCATATATTTT. Its protein is CASSSAVEDTIYF.

The chain combines TRBV4-2 with TRBJ2-5, with D perhaps TRBD1 (5 bases). This CDR3 is 16 amino acids long. CDR1 and CDR2 from the germline V gene are LGHNA and YNFKEQ. V lost 0 bases, J lost 4 bases, and 15 bases lay in between. CDR3 coding DNA: TGTGCCAGCAGCCAAGACCATCAGGGATCGGGAGAGACCCAGTACTTC. Protein: CASSQDHQGSGETQYF.

The rearrangement uses TRBV7-3 and TRBJ1-1; D perhaps matches TRBD1 (6 bases). Germline V CDR1 and CDR2: SGHTA, FQGTGA. The CDR3 is made up of 15 amino acids. Trimming removed 0 bases at V and 1 base at J, with 9 bases between. CDR3 DNA sequence: TGTGCCAGCAGCTTAACAGGGGGTACGAACACTGAAGCTTTCTTT. This encodes CASSLTGGTNTEAFF.

The chain employs TRBV7-2 and TRBJ1-3; perhaps TRBD1 as D (5 bases). V lost 3 bases to trimming and J lost 0 bases, with 12 bases between them. There are 16 residues in the CDR3. Germline loops: CDR1 SGHTA, CDR2 FQGNSA. The CDR3 DNA follows: TGTGCCAGCAGCTTGGGGCCGGGGGACTCTGGAAACACCATATATTTT. Its translation is CASSLGPGDSGNTIYF.

V gene TRBV7-9 combines with J gene TRBJ2-7, with 7 bases that match TRBD1. The CDR3 is 14 residues long. With 5 bases clipped from V and 2 bases from J, the junction kept 6 bases outside the gene matches. From germline, CDR1 is SEHNR and CDR2 FQNEAQ (reference sequence). The CDR3 here is CASSRQDRPYEQYF. CDR3 nucleotides: TGTGCCAGCAGCCGGCAGGACAGGCCCTACGAGCAGTACTTC.

In this sample, this clone turned up once. This rearrangement joins TRBV5-1 to TRBJ2-5, with 8 positions matching TRBD2. V lost 4 bases to trimming and J lost 5 bases; unmatched junction nucleotides: 10. CDR3 size: 15 residues. Per germline, CDR1 SGHRS and CDR2 YFSETQ. CDR3 coding DNA: TGCGCCAGCAGCCGCGGGGGACTAGTCGTGGAGACCCAGTACTTC. Encoded protein: CASSRGGLVVETQYF.